The rows below give T cell receptor beta chains drawn from one sample of a study of blood T cell repertoires in COVID-19. Produced via immunoSEQ multiplex PCR; TCRdb's table is partial and in-frame only. There are approximately 65,000 clones in the sample; 88% occur only once, and approximately 4.7% lies in the top ten. Input material: peripheral blood. The receptor source for this set is a human donor in a cohort sampled during active COVID-19. The CDR3 runs from the conserved cysteine through the conserved F or W. A D gene is named only where the DNA matches it firmly. Clone size is stated in some rows and not others, as once, few, many or a class when expanded.

J: TRBJ2-2; D: TRBD2; size: -; V: TRBV19; DNA: TGTGCCAGTAGTATGCGGCTAGCGGGGGGGCAAAGGGTCGCCGGGGAGCTGTTTTTT; CDR3: CASSMRLAGGQRVAGELFF
J: TRBJ2-7; D: -; size: -; V: TRBV6-6; DNA: TGTGCCAGCAGTTATAGGTCGAACCTAGACGAGCAGTACTTC; CDR3: CASSYRSNLDEQYF
J: TRBJ2-2; D: TRBD1; size: -; V: TRBV7-9; DNA: TGTGCCAGCAGCTTAGTTACAGGGGGCATCGGGGAGCTGTTTTTT; CDR3: CASSLVTGGIGELFF
J: TRBJ1-1; D: TRBD1; size: -; V: TRBV18; DNA: TGTGCCAGCTCACCACGTATCGGACAGGGTAAAGGGGACACTGAAGCTTTCTTT; CDR3: CASSPRIGQGKGDTEAFF
J: TRBJ1-3; D: -; size: -; V: TRBV19; DNA: TGTGCCAGTAGTATAGGAATTGAGTCTAACACCATATATTTT; CDR3: CASSIGIESNTIYF
J: TRBJ1-2; D: -; size: -; V: TRBV2; DNA: TGTGCCGGAGGGAGGGAGTATGGCTACACCTTC; CDR3: CAGGREYGYTF
J: TRBJ1-1; D: -; size: -; V: TRBV6-5; DNA: TGTGCCAGCAGTCTCGCAGGGAACACTGAAGCTTTCTTT; CDR3: CASSLAGNTEAFF
J: TRBJ2-1; D: TRBD2; size: -; V: TRBV6-2/TRBV6-3; DNA: TGTGCCAGCAGTTACGGGCCAGCGGGGGGCGGTTACAATGAGCAGTTCTTC; CDR3: CASSYGPAGGGYNEQFF
J: TRBJ1-1; D: -; size: few; V: TRBV10-3; DNA: TGTGCCATCAGCCAGCGGACTGAAGCTTTCTTT; CDR3: CAISQRTEAFF
J: TRBJ1-6; D: -; size: -; V: TRBV19; DNA: TGTGCCAGTAGTAGCGGGGGGGGTTCACCCCTCCACTTT; CDR3: CASSSGGGSPLHF
J: TRBJ2-6; D: TRBD2; size: -; V: TRBV30; DNA: TGTGCTGGGAGGGCCGGCGTATCTGGGGCCAACGTCCTGACTTTC; CDR3: CAGRAGVSGANVLTF
J: TRBJ2-7; D: -; size: -; V: TRBV23-1; DNA: TGCGCCAGCAGTCAAGAGTCCTACGAGCAGTACTTC; CDR3: CASSQESYEQYF
J: TRBJ1-1; D: -; size: -; V: TRBV7-9; DNA: TGTGCCAGCAGCTTAGGCCAGGGAAAGGCTTTCTTT; CDR3: CASSLGQGKAFF
J: TRBJ2-2; D: TRBD2; size: -; V: TRBV15; DNA: TGTGCCACCAGCAGAGGCCCACTAGCGGGAAGTAACACCGGGGAGCTGTTTTTT; CDR3: CATSRGPLAGSNTGELFF
J: TRBJ2-1; D: TRBD1; size: -; V: TRBV5-4; DNA: TGTGCCAGCAGCTTTGGACAGGGGTGGGATGAGCAGTTCTTC; CDR3: CASSFGQGWDEQFF